Each of the 4 T cell receptor beta chains below was sequenced from the same sample in a study of T cell clones after liver transplantation. The method was immunoSEQ multiplex PCR; TCRdb's version includes in-frame clones alone and lacks a portion of them. The sample has 31,000 or so clones; around 95% are singletons. Source: CD8+ T cells from blood, taken 12 months after liver transplant. The receptors were gathered from a human patient who received a liver transplant. The T cells may partly be graft donor cells.

This clone came up once. V usage is TRBV5-4 and J usage is TRBJ1-1; a weak D match, TRBD1 (5 bases). Germline V CDR1 and CDR2: SGHNT, YYREEE (reference sequence). The length of the CDR3 is 15 residues. Trimming stripped 4 bases from V and 1 base from J, with 14 bases between. CDR3 nucleotides: TGTGCCAGCAGCCTAGGTCCAGGGACGAACACTGAAGCTTTCTTT. Protein: CASSLGPGTNTEAFF.

This chain connects TRBV12-5 to TRBJ1-2, with D unresolved. Deletions cut 0 bases from V and 7 bases from J, with 9 bases between. This CDR3 is 13 amino acids long. Per the germline V gene, CDR1 is LGHNT and CDR2 is FRNRAP. The CDR3 DNA reads TGTGCTAGTGGTTTGGTAACCGGGGTTGGCTACACCTTC. Translated: CASGLVTGVGYTF.

The V call is TRBV28, the J call TRBJ1-5; 9 bases map to TRBD1. This CDR3 region has 17 residues. Germline CDR1 is MDHEN and CDR2 is SYDVKM. Trimming at V came to 5 bases and at J to 3 bases, leaving 11 bases not matched to a gene. For the CDR3, the DNA is TGTGCCAGCAGTACCCCTGAGGGGACAGGGCTCAATCAGCCCCAGCATTTT. Residues: CASSTPEGTGLNQPQHF.

The chain is built from TRBV19 and TRBJ2-7; D assignment may be TRBD1 or TRBD2 (7 bases each). This CDR3 region has 16 residues. Per the germline V gene, CDR1 is LNHDA and CDR2 is SQIVND (reference sequence). V gave up 1 base and J gave up 2 bases, with 15 bases separating them. CDR3 in DNA: TGTGCCAGTAGTATAGGCCAGGGGGGGAGCGCCTACGAGCAGTACTTC. Encoded protein: CASSIGQGGSAYEQYF. Full variable domain (remainder filled in from reference TRBV19 and TRBJ2-7): DGGITQSPKYLFRKEGQNVTLSCEQNLNHDAMYWYRQDPGQGLRLIYYSQIVNDFQKGDIAEGYSVSREKKESFPLTVTSAQKNPTAFYLCASSIGQGGSAYEQYFGPGTRLTVT.